This T cell receptor (beta chain) was captured in a study of T-cell memory formation after mild COVID-19. Study-level results: The second-wave clones peaking on day 37 were not confirmed as SARS-CoV-2-specific. Researchers report contracting CD4+ clones mostly in CM and EM, with CD8+ clones in EMRA. Within pre-infection memory, some responding clones were found, suggesting cross-reactive memory joined.

The V and J ends lost 0 bases and 1 base respectively, with 7 bases between them. The length of the CDR3 is 14 residues. CDR1 is SGHRS and CDR2 is YFSETQ in the germline V gene. Constant-segment primers and 5'RACE yielded cDNA libraries for TCR alpha and TCR beta, each carrying sample barcodes and UMIs. In TCRdb, the 5' RACE reads were re-called with MiXCR into one record per CDR3 protein. The sample contains 110,000 or so distinct CDR3 sequences, 18% of which appear only once. To note about this clonotype: Its antigen is undetermined.

The TCR sequence derives from a man aged 18 to 30 who had mild COVID-19 (a few samples of this study predate the infection). Cell type and time point are not known. The material sequenced was PBMCs or a T cell subset sorted from them (not recorded which). This chain joins TRBV5-1 and TRBJ2-5; a weak D match, TRBD1 (5 bases). The CDR3 is CASSLDRFQETQYF. The CDR3 nucleotides are TGCGCCAGCAGCTTGGACAGGTTCCAAGAGACCCAGTACTTC.